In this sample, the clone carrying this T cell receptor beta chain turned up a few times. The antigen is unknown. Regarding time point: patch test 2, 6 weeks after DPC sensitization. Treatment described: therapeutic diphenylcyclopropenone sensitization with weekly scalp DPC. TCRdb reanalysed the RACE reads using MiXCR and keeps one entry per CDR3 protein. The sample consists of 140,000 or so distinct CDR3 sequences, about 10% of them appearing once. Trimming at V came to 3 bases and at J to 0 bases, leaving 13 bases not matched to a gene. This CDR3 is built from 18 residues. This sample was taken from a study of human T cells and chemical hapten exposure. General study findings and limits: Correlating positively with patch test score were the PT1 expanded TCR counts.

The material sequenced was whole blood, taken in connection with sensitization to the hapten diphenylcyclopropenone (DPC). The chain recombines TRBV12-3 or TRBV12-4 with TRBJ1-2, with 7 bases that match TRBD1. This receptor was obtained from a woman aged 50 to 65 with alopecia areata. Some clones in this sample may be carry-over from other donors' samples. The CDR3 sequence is CASSFRRRAGGTNYGYTF. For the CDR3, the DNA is TGTGCCAGCAGTTTTCGAAGACGGGCAGGGGGGACTAACTATGGCTACACCTTC.